The table lists the clone carrying this TCR beta chain with a few counts. The sample originates from a study of T cell changes during pregnancy in multiple sclerosis. This CDR3 has 16 residues. Per the germline V gene, CDR1 is SGHDN and CDR2 is FVKESK. Trimming at V came to 1 base and at J to 0 bases, leaving 4 bases not matched to a gene. Measured with immunoSEQ multiplex PCR; TCRdb has only the in-frame clones, and not every one. The sample lists almost 35,000 clones, 75% to 90% occurring once. The J gene is TRBJ2-7, the V gene TRBV14, with 9 bases identical to TRBD1. This clonotype was sampled from a female donor with multiple sclerosis, enrolled in a pregnancy study. Material: CD8+ T cells from peripheral blood mononuclear cells, obtained after pregnancy. CDR3 nucleotide sequence: TGTGCCAGCAGCCAAGTCACGACAGGGGGCTCCTACGAGCAGTACTTC. This translates into CASSQVTTGGSYEQYF.